Shown below are 2 T cell receptor beta chains from a single sample sequenced in a study of PD-L1 blockade in urothelial cancer. TCRdb keeps only in-frame clones here, not all; method: immunoSEQ multiplex PCR. The sample carries 70,000 to 90,000 clones, about four fifths recorded once. Sequencing was performed on PBMCs, taken around atezolizumab (anti-PD-L1) treatment. These receptors were obtained from a man in his 70s with urothelial cancer.

The count of this clone is one. The chain combines TRBV30 with TRBJ1-5; TRBD1 is a possible D gene (6 bases). Germline values: CDR1 GTSNPN, CDR2 SVGIG (reference sequence). The ends were cut back, 2 bases at V and 4 bases at J, with 18 bases in the middle. The CDR3 is made up of 16 amino acids. The CDR3 DNA is TGTGCCTGGAGTCCACCCAAGGACAGCCCTAATCAGCCCCAGCATTTT. This translates into CAWSPPKDSPNQPQHF.

J is TRBJ2-7 and V is TRBV6-5, with 8 bases identical to TRBD2. V lost 2 bases and J lost 2; bases outside the gene matches: 5. The CDR3 spans 15 residues. Germline lookup yields CDR1 MNHEY and CDR2 SVGAGI. The CDR3, as DNA: TGTGCCAGCAGTTACGGCGGGGGGCTTACCTACGAGCAGTACTTC. As protein: CASSYGGGLTYEQYF.